The source of this T cell receptor beta chain is a study of blood T cells in healthy people across ages. Each sample provided at least 6 micrograms of extracted total RNA. About this clonotype: Its antigen remains unknown.

Study results and limitations: Nothing was known about donor CMV status, and this possibly confounded expanded clonotype changes. Investigators treated diversity estimates from one million T cells as underestimates.

This CDR3 contains 17 residues. V was shortened by 3 bases and J by 0 bases, with 16 bases between the two germline ends. Germline CDR1 is SGHDT and CDR2 is YYEEEE. Primed by a sample-barcoded 5' primer and a J-beta primer mix, a second PCR proceeded for about 6 to 11 cycles. A template-switch adaptor with 12 random nucleotides tagged each cDNA molecule. TCRdb independently ran MiXCR on the 5' RACE reads; one entry per CDR3 protein. The sample contains roughly 800,000 distinct CDR3 sequences, 36% of which appear only once. The J gene is TRBJ1-3, the V gene TRBV5-6, with D uncertain. The sequence was obtained from a young man in good health. The sequencing sample was made of blood. The CDR3 sequence: CASSSREQKSSGNTIYF. The CDR3 region has the DNA TGTGCCAGCAGCTCTCGGGAACAAAAGAGCTCTGGAAACACCATATATTTT.